Presented here are 14 T cell receptor beta chains from one specimen sequenced in a study of blood T cell repertoires in COVID-19. The method was immunoSEQ multiplex PCR; TCRdb's version includes in-frame clones alone and lacks a portion of them. The table includes almost 300,000 clones, roughly 89% detected once. What was sequenced was peripheral blood. The receptor set was obtained from a woman under 40 with COVID-19, enrolled during active disease.

This clone was picked up a small number of times. The chain links TRBV7-9 to TRBJ1-6; possibly TRBD1 for D (5 bases). V was cut by 5 bases and J by 7 bases, with 18 bases left in between. The CDR3 has 16 residues. Germline CDR1 reads SEHNR; CDR2 reads FQNEAQ (reference sequence). The CDR3 sequence: CASSPGPRGGNSPLHF. The CDR3 DNA reads TGTGCCAGCAGCCCCGGCCCGCGCGGGGGGAATTCACCCCTCCACTTT.

V gene TRBV19 combines with J gene TRBJ1-5; D is possibly TRBD1 (6 bases). Germline V gives CDR1 LNHDA, CDR2 SQIVND (reference sequence). V gave up 7 bases and J gave up 3 bases, with 19 bases separating them. This CDR3 has 16 residues. CDR3 amino acids: CASIPPGGPINQPQHF. The CDR3 DNA follows: TGTGCCAGTATCCCCCCTGGGGGCCCAATCAATCAGCCCCAGCATTTT. Looking up the rest from reference TRBV19 and TRBJ1-5 gives the full variable domain: DGGITQSPKYLFRKEGQNVTLSCEQNLNHDAMYWYRQDPGQGLRLIYYSQIVNDFQKGDIAEGYSVSREKKESFPLTVTSAQKNPTAFYLCASIPPGGPINQPQHFGDGTRLSIL.

This chain links TRBV27 with TRBJ1-4, with D possibly being TRBD1 (6 bases). The CDR3 is 16 amino acids. V was clipped by 5 bases and J by 8 bases, with 21 bases between them. Germline CDR1 is MNHEY and CDR2 is SMNVEV (reference sequence). As DNA, the CDR3 is TGTGCCAGCAGTCCACGGATACGACAGGCGAGCGAAAAACTGTTTTTT. Translating gives CASSPRIRQASEKLFF.

V gene TRBV25-1 combines with J gene TRBJ1-2; 8 bases fit TRBD1. This CDR3 region has 13 residues. V dropped 6 bases and J dropped 2; count of bases not matched to a gene: 2. Per the germline V gene, CDR1 is MGHDK and CDR2 is SYGVNS. Here the CDR3 reads CASRGTGNYGYTF. CDR3 sequence (DNA): TGTGCCAGCAGGGGGACAGGAAACTATGGCTACACCTTC.

This clone was picked up one time. This chain uses TRBV19 with TRBJ1-1, with 8 bases that match TRBD1. The V and J ends lost 3 bases and 1 base, in that order; junction bases with no gene match: 4. Germline lookup yields CDR1 LNHDA and CDR2 SQIVND (reference sequence). The CDR3 has 15 amino acids. Here the CDR3 DNA reads TGTGCCAGTAGTATGGCAGGGGGCAGGAACACTGAAGCTTTCTTT. It is translated as CASSMAGGRNTEAFF.

V usage is TRBV4-1 and J usage is TRBJ1-1; tentatively, D is TRBD1 (5 bases). This CDR3 region has 16 residues. The germline gives CDR1 MGHRA, CDR2 YSYEKL. V dropped 0 bases and J dropped 1 base, with 12 bases sitting between them. CDR3 sequence reads: CASSQDSAGWNTEAFF. The CDR3 bases are TGCGCCAGCAGCCAAGACTCGGCAGGGTGGAACACTGAAGCTTTCTTT.

The chain links TRBV19 to TRBJ1-4; no clear D. CDR1 is LNHDA and CDR2 is SQIVND in the germline V gene (reference sequence). The CDR3 loop spans 13 amino acids. The germline V and J ends were trimmed by 7 bases and 6 bases, with 12 bases remaining between them. CDR3 sequence reads: CASTRSGYEKLFF. CDR3 DNA: TGTGCCAGTACCAGATCGGGGTATGAAAAACTGTTTTTT.

The chain couples TRBV2 to TRBJ1-3; D is perhaps TRBD1 (5 bases). Per the germline V gene, CDR1 is SNHLY and CDR2 is FYNNEI. V shed 3 bases and J shed 4 bases, with 10 bases lying between them. The CDR3 runs to 14 residues. The CDR3 DNA follows: TGTGCCAGCAGTGAGGTCACAGGAGGAAACACCATATATTTT. Translating it yields CASSEVTGGNTIYF.

The CDR3 DNA reads TGTGCCAGCCGCGGGACAGGGGGCAATAACGCTTCCTACGAGCAGTACTTC. It codes for CASRGTGGNNASYEQYF. This rearrangement joins TRBV28 to TRBJ2-7, with 12 bases aligning to TRBD1. The CDR3 runs to 17 residues. The J segment lost 1 base and the V segment lost 8 bases, leaving 12 bases of the junction unmatched. Germline V gene lookup returns CDR1 MDHEN and CDR2 SYDVKM.

V gene TRBV30 combines with J gene TRBJ2-7, with 7 bases that match TRBD1. V was clipped by 2 bases and J by 7 bases; unmatched bases: 5. The CDR3 contains 12 residues. Germline CDR1 and CDR2: GTSNPN and SVGIG (reference sequence). In DNA form, the CDR3 reads TGTGCCTGGAGTTGGGACAGTAGAGAGCAGTACTTC. Its translation: CAWSWDSREQYF. Filled out from reference TRBV30 and TRBJ2-7, the complete variable domain reads SQTIHQWPATLVQPVGSPLSLECTVEGTSNPNLYWYRQAAGRGLQLLFYSVGIGQISSEVPQNLSASRPQDRQFILSSKKLLLSDSGFYLCAWSWDSREQYFGPGTRLTVT.

DNA of the CDR3: TGTGCCACCCTAGGGGGACAGGGTGAGGCTGGCTACACCTTC. It codes for CATLGGQGEAGYTF. The V call is TRBV5-4, the J call TRBJ1-2, with TRBD1 identical over 9 bases. Germline CDR1 reads SGHNT; CDR2 reads YYREEE (reference sequence). V lost 9 bases and J lost 7; bases outside the gene matches: 13. This CDR3 has 14 residues.

The chain uses TRBV28 and TRBJ2-5; D is uncertain. Germline CDR1 MDHEN, CDR2 SYDVKM. This CDR3 is built from 15 residues. V was trimmed by 5 bases and J by 0 bases, leaving 13 bases between them. DNA for the CDR3: TGTGCCAGCAGTGCCGCAGGTATTTACCAAGAGACCCAGTACTTC. Protein product: CASSAAGIYQETQYF.

The rearrangement uses TRBV10-1 and TRBJ2-7; the D gene is possibly TRBD2 (6 bases). The CDR3 has 13 residues. Germline assignment: CDR1 WNHNN and CDR2 SYGVQD (reference sequence). V was trimmed by 5 bases and J by 0 bases, leaving 8 bases between them. The chain's CDR3 is CASSPGVSYEQYF. CDR3 coding DNA: TGCGCCAGCAGTCCGGGGGTCTCCTACGAGCAGTACTTC.

The rearrangement joins TRBV24-1 to TRBJ2-6, with a possible D match to TRBD1 (6 bases). This CDR3 has 18 residues. Between the trimmed V and J ends, which lost 4 bases and 2 bases, there was a span of 17 bases. Germline lookup yields CDR1 KGHDR and CDR2 SFDVKD. In DNA form, the CDR3 reads TGTGCCACCAGTGAGACGACAGGTTCAAAACCTGGGGCCAACGTCCTGACTTTC. It codes for CATSETTGSKPGANVLTF.